The 2 T cell receptor beta chains in this list originate from one sample, sequenced in a study of blood T cell repertoires in COVID-19. Sequencing used immunoSEQ multiplex PCR; TCRdb keeps in-frame clones, though not all of them. The sample records approximately 300,000 clones, roughly 80% being singletons. Sequenced material: peripheral blood. The source is a person between 65 and 79 years old with COVID-19, enrolled during active disease.

The V and J genes are TRBV11-1 and TRBJ2-3; possible D gene TRBD2, 6 bases. Germline loops: CDR1 SGHAT, CDR2 FQDESV (reference sequence). There are 14 residues in the CDR3. Trimming shortened V by 3 bases and J by 4 bases, and 11 bases separated the two germline ends. This CDR3 reads CASSFGTRADTQYF. Here the CDR3 DNA reads TGTGCCAGCAGCTTCGGGACTCGTGCAGATACGCAGTATTTT.

This clone was observed a handful of times. J is TRBJ1-1 and V is TRBV7-9; maybe TRBD1 (5 bases). Germline values: CDR1 SEHNR, CDR2 FQNEAQ (reference sequence). The CDR3 length is 14 residues. V gave up 4 bases and J gave up 2 bases, with 11 bases separating them. This CDR3 reads CASSYPGLNTEAFF. CDR3 in DNA: TGTGCCAGCAGCTACCCGGGACTTAACACTGAAGCTTTCTTT.